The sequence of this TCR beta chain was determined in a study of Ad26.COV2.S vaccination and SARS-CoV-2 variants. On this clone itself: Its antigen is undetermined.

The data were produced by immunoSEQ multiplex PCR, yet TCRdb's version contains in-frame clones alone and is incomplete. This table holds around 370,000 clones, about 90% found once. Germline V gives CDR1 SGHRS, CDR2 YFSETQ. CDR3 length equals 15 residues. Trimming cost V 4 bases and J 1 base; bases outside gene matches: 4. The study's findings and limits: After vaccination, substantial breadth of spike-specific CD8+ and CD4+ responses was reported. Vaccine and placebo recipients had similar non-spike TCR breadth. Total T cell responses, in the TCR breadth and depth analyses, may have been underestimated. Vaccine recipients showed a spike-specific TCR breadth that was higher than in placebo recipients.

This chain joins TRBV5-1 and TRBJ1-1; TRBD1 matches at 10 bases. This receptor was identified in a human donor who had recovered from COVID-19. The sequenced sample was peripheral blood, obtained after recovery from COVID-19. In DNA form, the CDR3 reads TGCGCCAGCAGCGAAAGACAGGGGGCGAACACTGAAGCTTTCTTT. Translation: CASSERQGANTEAFF.